What follows are 20 T cell receptor beta chains derived from one specimen sequenced in a study of somatic mutations in cytotoxic T cells in rheumatoid arthritis. Data came from immunoSEQ multiplex PCR; TCRdb stores just in-frame clones and leaves some out. The sample carries fewer than 11,000 clones, about 85% recorded once. Sequencing was performed on CD8+ T cells sorted from blood. The receptor source for this set is an adult with rheumatoid arthritis.

This sequence joins TRBV7-2 and TRBJ2-7; a possible D gene is TRBD2 (7 bases). The CDR3 sequence is 17 residues long. Germline V gene lookup returns CDR1 SGHTA and CDR2 FQGNSA. Trimming took 5 bases from V and 4 from J, leaving 24 bases between them. In DNA form, the CDR3 reads TGTGCCAGCAGCCTTTTCGCGGGGGCCCAACCGGGGTACGAGCAGTACTTC. Its protein is CASSLFAGAQPGYEQYF. The whole variable domain, remainder taken from reference TRBV7-2 and TRBJ2-7, is GAGVSQSPSNKVTEKGKDVELRCDPISGHTALYWYRQSLGQGLEFLIYFQGNSAPDKSGLPSDRFSAERTGGSVSTLTIQRTQQEDSAVYLCASSLFAGAQPGYEQYFGPGTRLTVT.

The V gene is TRBV5-1, the J gene TRBJ2-7; possibly TRBD1 for D (5 bases). This CDR3 has 11 amino acids. V was shortened by 0 bases and J by 7 bases, with 5 bases between the two germline ends. Germline values: CDR1 SGHRS, CDR2 YFSETQ. The CDR3 nucleotides read TGCGCCAGCAGCTTGGAGGGGGAGCAGTACTTC. Protein sequence: CASSLEGEQYF.

This clone was found a few times. The chain carries TRBV14 and TRBJ2-7, with D possibly called TRBD1 or TRBD2 (5 bases each). Germline V gene data show CDR1 as SGHDN and CDR2 as FVKESK. V lost 5 bases and J lost 7, with 15 bases in between. This CDR3 comprises 13 residues. In DNA form, the CDR3 reads TGTGCCAGCAGCAGGCTAGTTGAGGGGGAGCAGTACTTC. It is translated as CASSRLVEGEQYF.

The CDR3 protein is CASSPWGQRDQPQHF. CDR3 nucleotide sequence: TGTGCCAGCAGCCCATGGGGACAGCGAGATCAGCCCCAGCATTTT. The chain is built from TRBV7-8 and TRBJ1-5, with 7 bases lining up with TRBD1. Germline CDR1 reads SGHVS; CDR2 reads FQNEAQ. J lost 5 bases, V lost 5 bases, and 9 bases had no gene match. The CDR3 totals 15 residues.

This clone was counted once. The V gene is TRBV4-1, the J gene TRBJ2-5; 8 bases are shared with TRBD1. From germline, CDR1 is MGHRA and CDR2 YSYEKL. The CDR3 loop spans 14 amino acids. V gave up 3 bases and J gave up 1 base; unmatched junction bases: 1. In DNA, the CDR3 is TGCGCCAGCAGCCAGACAGGGGTCCAAGAGACCCAGTACTTC. Its protein is CASSQTGVQETQYF.

The rearrangement links TRBV27 to TRBJ2-5; 8 bases fit TRBD2. The end of the DNA is better explained by TRBJ2-7, so the J call may be wrong. The CDR3 spans 14 residues. Germline V gene sequence: CDR1 MNHEY, CDR2 SMNVEV (reference sequence). In nucleotides, the CDR3 is TGTGCCAGCAGTTTAGCAGCGGGAGTTTACGAGCAGTACTTC. The encoded protein is CASSLAAGVYEQYF.

This chain connects TRBV6-1 to TRBJ1-2; 7 bases map to TRBD1. The length of the CDR3 is 12 residues. Unmatched junction bases numbered 6, after V lost 7 bases and J lost 7 bases. CDR1 MNHNS and CDR2 SASEGT come from the germline V gene. This chain's CDR3 is CASNYRGGGYTF. CDR3 sequence (DNA): TGTGCCAGCAACTACAGGGGAGGTGGCTACACCTTC.

This chain joins TRBV6-5 and TRBJ2-2; D gene uncertain. Trimming removed 6 bases at V and 8 bases at J, with 10 bases between. Per germline, CDR1 MNHEY and CDR2 SVGAGI. The CDR3 runs 12 residues. In nucleotides, the CDR3 is TGTGCCAGCAGACTCCCGAGGGGGGAGCTGTTTTTT. It translates to CASRLPRGELFF.

For the CDR3, the DNA is TGTGCCAGCGGGCTAGCCACCAATGAGCAGTTCTTC. It encodes CASGLATNEQFF. The chain joins TRBV2 to TRBJ2-1, with D maybe TRBD2 (5 bases). The germline V and J ends were trimmed by 8 bases and 6 bases, with 11 bases remaining between them. The CDR3 consists of 12 residues. From germline, CDR1 is SNHLY and CDR2 FYNNEI.

CDR3 sequence: CASSIMDGGELFF. CDR3 bases: TGTGCCAGCAGCATAATGGACGGGGGGGAGCTGTTTTTT. The rearrangement joins TRBV7-6 to TRBJ2-2; no reliable D call. The CDR3 covers 13 residues. Trimming stripped 5 bases from V and 8 bases from J, with 12 bases between. The V gene's germline CDR1 is SGHVS and CDR2 FNYEAQ.

V is TRBV11-1 and J is TRBJ1-1, with 8 bases identical to TRBD1. Germline CDR1 reads SGHAT; CDR2 reads FQDESV (reference sequence). V shed 3 bases, J shed 4 bases, and the junction held 4 bases outside the gene matches. CDR3 size: 14 residues. This CDR3 is CASSFTGQGTEAFF. The DNA for the CDR3 is TGTGCCAGCAGCTTTACAGGACAGGGCACTGAAGCTTTCTTT. The variable domain in full, with the rest retrieved from reference TRBV11-1 and TRBJ1-1, is EAEVAQSPRYKITEKSQAVAFWCDPISGHATLYWYRQILGQGPELLVQFQDESVVDDSQLPKDRFSAERLKGVDSTLKIQPAELGDSAMYLCASSFTGQGTEAFFGQGTRLTVV.

This chain connects TRBV9 to TRBJ1-4, with 9 bases that match TRBD1. The V segment lost 3 bases and the J segment 10 bases; nucleotides outside the gene matches: 13. This CDR3 comprises 16 residues. CDR1 and CDR2 (germline): SGDLS, YYNGEE. The CDR3 sequence: CASSARGGTGRGKLFF. The CDR3 coding sequence is TGTGCCAGCAGCGCCAGAGGAGGGACAGGGCGGGGAAAACTGTTTTTT.

A single count supports this clone. The chain links TRBV19 to TRBJ2-3; the match to TRBD1 covers 8 bases. The CDR3 runs to 16 residues. The germline gives CDR1 LNHDA, CDR2 SQIVND (reference sequence). The ends lost 3 bases at V and 0 bases at J; junction bases unmatched: 5. The CDR3 bases are TGTGCCAGTAGTATCTCAGGGGGCGCTAGCACAGATACGCAGTATTTT. It specifies CASSISGGASTDTQYF.

The genes are TRBV25-1 and TRBJ2-5; D is possibly TRBD1 (5 bases). V lost 2 bases to trimming and J lost 1 base, with 8 bases between them. This CDR3 has 14 residues. Germline values: CDR1 MGHDK, CDR2 SYGVNS. DNA of the CDR3: TGTGCCAGCAGTGAAGGACACGGCCAAGAGACCCAGTACTTC. Its protein is CASSEGHGQETQYF.

V and J are TRBV5-4 and TRBJ2-2; either TRBD1 or TRBD2 may fit D (5 bases each). This CDR3 contains 18 residues. Germline CDR1 and CDR2: SGHNT and YYREEE (reference sequence). The ends were cut back, 0 bases at V and 3 bases at J, with 18 bases in the middle. The CDR3 is CASSLGRGDTVDTGELFF. In DNA, the CDR3 is TGTGCCAGCAGCTTGGGGCGAGGGGATACGGTGGACACCGGGGAGCTGTTTTTT.

This sequence joins TRBV19 and TRBJ2-1; possible D gene TRBD1, 6 bases. V lost 6 bases, J lost 7 bases, and 7 bases lay in between. The V gene's germline CDR1 is LNHDA and CDR2 SQIVND (reference sequence). This CDR3 is 11 amino acids long. The CDR3 nucleotides read TGTGCCAGTAGGGACAGAAATGAGCAGTTCTTC. It encodes CASRDRNEQFF.

The genes are TRBV5-1 and TRBJ2-7; 8 nucleotides agree with TRBD2. Trimming removed 4 bases from V and 4 bases from J; junction bases left unmatched: 13. Germline lookup yields CDR1 SGHRS and CDR2 YFSETQ. The CDR3 length is 16 residues. CDR3 sequence: CASSDPSGAGEYEQYF. DNA for the CDR3: TGCGCCAGCAGCGACCCCTCAGGAGCGGGAGAATACGAGCAGTACTTC.

This clone was detected a few times. The chain employs TRBV15 and TRBJ1-2, with D uncertain. With 6 bases removed from V and 3 bases from J, the gap between germline ends came to 11 bases. CDR3 length: 13 amino acids. CDR1 LNHNV and CDR2 YYDKDF come from the germline V gene (reference sequence). In nucleotides, the CDR3 is TGTGCCACCAGGGACGCCTGGGACTATGGCTACACCTTC. It yields the protein CATRDAWDYGYTF.

This sequence joins TRBV9 and TRBJ1-2; no definite D call. The germline gives CDR1 SGDLS, CDR2 YYNGEE. There are 12 residues in the CDR3. The V gene lost 0 bases and the J gene lost 5 bases, with 5 bases spanning the gap. The CDR3 loop reads CASSVGGYGYTF. CDR3 nucleotides: TGTGCCAGCAGCGTAGGGGGATATGGCTACACCTTC.

V gene TRBV13 combines with J gene TRBJ2-3, with TRBD1 identical over 7 bases. This CDR3 spans 17 amino acids. The trim removed 4 bases at V and 0 bases at J, leaving 10 bases unmatched. Germline CDR1 is PRHDT and CDR2 is FYEKMQ (reference sequence). CDR3 region: CASSSDGTESSTDTQYF. CDR3 in DNA: TGTGCCAGCAGCTCCGACGGGACAGAGAGTAGCACAGATACGCAGTATTTT.